Each of the 10 T cell receptor beta chains below was sequenced from the same sample in a study of T cell changes during pregnancy in multiple sclerosis. The table came from immunoSEQ multiplex PCR; TCRdb's copy has only in-frame clones and leaves some out. The top ten hold more than 1.4% of the sample, which has more than 55,000 clones, more than 85% seen once. Sequencing was performed on peripheral blood, taken in the second trimester of pregnancy. The receptors shown here come from a female donor with multiple sclerosis, enrolled in a pregnancy study.

The DNA of the CDR3 is TGTGCCTGGAAGGGGACCGGGGAGCTGTTTTTT. It codes for CAWKGTGELFF. The chain carries TRBV30 and TRBJ2-2; D possibly corresponds to TRBD1 (5 bases). V was pared by 4 bases and J by 5 bases, with 5 bases between. This CDR3 has 11 residues. Germline CDR1 and CDR2: GTSNPN and SVGIG (reference sequence). Looking up the rest from reference TRBV30 and TRBJ2-2 gives the full variable domain: SQTIHQWPATLVQPVGSPLSLECTVEGTSNPNLYWYRQAAGRGLQLLFYSVGIGQISSEVPQNLSASRPQDRQFILSSKKLLLSDSGFYLCAWKGTGELFFGEGSRLTVL.

The V call is TRBV2, the J call TRBJ2-1; D call uncertain. This CDR3 is 11 amino acids long. Germline CDR1 SNHLY, CDR2 FYNNEI. V shed 3 bases and J shed 8 bases, with 5 bases lying between them. The CDR3 coding sequence is TGTGCCAGCAGTGAGACATATGAGCAGTTCTTC. Translation: CASSETYEQFF.

The gene calls are TRBV6-5 and TRBJ2-7, with a possible D match to TRBD1 (5 bases). This CDR3 is 14 amino acids long. V lost 2 bases to trimming and J lost 0 bases, with 8 bases between them. Germline CDR1 is MNHEY and CDR2 is SVGAGI. The CDR3 DNA reads as TGTGCCAGCAGTTACCAGGGAAGCTCCTACGAGCAGTACTTC. It yields the protein CASSYQGSSYEQYF.

This chain uses TRBV28 with TRBJ1-2; possible D gene TRBD1, 6 bases. The CDR3 totals 12 residues. Germline loops: CDR1 MDHEN, CDR2 SYDVKM. The V end lost 3 bases, the J end lost 6 bases, and 8 bases lay between the germline ends. CDR3: CASSLGGHGYTF. As DNA, the CDR3 is TGTGCCAGCAGTTTGGGGGGGCATGGCTACACCTTC.

The chain carries TRBV5-5 and TRBJ1-4; no reliable D call. Trimming left V 5 bases short and J 0 bases short, with 20 bases between. The CDR3 length is 18 residues. Germline assignment: CDR1 SGHKS and CDR2 YYEKEE (reference sequence). The CDR3 loop is CASRSIAGLLTTNEKLFF. The CDR3 DNA sequence: TGTGCCAGCAGGTCTATCGCGGGATTACTAACAACTAATGAAAAACTGTTTTTT.

The chain recombines TRBV9 with TRBJ2-1; TRBD1 agrees at 9 bases. This CDR3 has 16 amino acids. With V trimmed by 3 bases and J by 7 bases, 11 bases remained unmatched. Germline V lookup: CDR1 SGDLS, CDR2 YYNGEE. CDR3 sequence: CASSGPGQGNLNEQFF. The CDR3 DNA reads as TGTGCCAGCAGCGGTCCGGGACAGGGTAATTTGAATGAGCAGTTCTTC.

This chain links TRBV7-9 with TRBJ1-5; D perhaps matches TRBD1 (6 bases). This CDR3 contains 16 residues. Germline CDR1 and CDR2: SEHNR and FQNEAQ (reference sequence). V was pared by 4 bases and J by 5 bases, with 18 bases between. CDR3 residues: CASSYGTPDIYQPQHF. CDR3 nucleotide sequence: TGTGCCAGCAGCTACGGGACACCCGACATTTATCAGCCCCAGCATTTT.

The genes are TRBV5-1 and TRBJ1-2; 7 bases agree with TRBD1. After removal of 1 base from V and 2 bases from J, the junction contained 8 bases not matched to a gene. Germline lookup yields CDR1 SGHRS and CDR2 YFSETQ. The CDR3 runs to 16 residues. CDR3 in DNA: TGCGCCAGCAGCTTGATCGGGACAGAACGAAACTATGGCTACACCTTC. It translates to CASSLIGTERNYGYTF.

In DNA, the CDR3 is TGTGCCAGCAGTGTACTCAGGGGGGATCGTAATTCACCCCTCCACTTT. This sequence encodes CASSVLRGDRNSPLHF. The chain joins TRBV27 to TRBJ1-6; 7 bases line up with TRBD1. Germline lookup yields CDR1 MNHEY and CDR2 SMNVEV (reference sequence). Trimming cost V 5 bases and J 6 bases; bases outside gene matches: 10. CDR3 length: 16 amino acids.

J is TRBJ2-2 and V is TRBV6-5; maybe TRBD1 (5 bases). Germline lookup yields CDR1 MNHEY and CDR2 SVGAGI. This CDR3 contains 13 residues. V dropped 4 bases and J dropped 4 bases, with 7 bases sitting between them. This CDR3 reads CASSSQGTGELFF. The DNA of the CDR3 is TGTGCCAGCAGTTCCCAGGGCACCGGGGAGCTGTTTTTT.